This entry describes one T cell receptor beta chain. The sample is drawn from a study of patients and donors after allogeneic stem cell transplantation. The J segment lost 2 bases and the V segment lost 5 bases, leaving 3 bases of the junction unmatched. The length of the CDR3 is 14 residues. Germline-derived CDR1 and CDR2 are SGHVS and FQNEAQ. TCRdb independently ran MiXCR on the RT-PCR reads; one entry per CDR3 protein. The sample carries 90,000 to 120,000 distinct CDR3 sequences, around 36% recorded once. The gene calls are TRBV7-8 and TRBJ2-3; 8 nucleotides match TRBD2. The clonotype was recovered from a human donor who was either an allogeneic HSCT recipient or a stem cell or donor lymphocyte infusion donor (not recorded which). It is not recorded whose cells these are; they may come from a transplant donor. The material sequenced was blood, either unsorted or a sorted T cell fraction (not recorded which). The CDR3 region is CASSRTSLTDTQYF. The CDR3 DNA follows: TGTGCCAGCAGCCGGACTAGCCTCACAGATACGCAGTATTTT. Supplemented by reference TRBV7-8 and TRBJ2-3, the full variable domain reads GAGVSQSPRYKVAKRGQDVALRCDPISGHVSLFWYQQALGQGPEFLTYFQNEAQLDKSGLPSDRFFAERPEGSVSTLKIQRTQQEDSAVYLCASSRTSLTDTQYFGPGTRLTVL.